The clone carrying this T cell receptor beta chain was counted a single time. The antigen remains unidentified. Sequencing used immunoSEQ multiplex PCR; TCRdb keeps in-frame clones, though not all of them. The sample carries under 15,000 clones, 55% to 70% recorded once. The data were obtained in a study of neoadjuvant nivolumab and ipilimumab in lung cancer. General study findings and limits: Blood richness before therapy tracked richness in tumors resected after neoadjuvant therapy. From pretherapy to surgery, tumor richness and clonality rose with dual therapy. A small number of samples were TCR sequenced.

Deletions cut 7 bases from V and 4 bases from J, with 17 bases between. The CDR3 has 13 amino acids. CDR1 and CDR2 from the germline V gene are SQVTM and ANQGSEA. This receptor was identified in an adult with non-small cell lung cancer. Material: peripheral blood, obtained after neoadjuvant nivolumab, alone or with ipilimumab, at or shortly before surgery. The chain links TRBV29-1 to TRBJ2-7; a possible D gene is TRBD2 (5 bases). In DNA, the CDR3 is TGCAGCGCCGGACTGCCCCCTTCTTACGAGCAGTACTTC. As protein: CSAGLPPSYEQYF.